These 4 T cell receptor beta chains were sequenced from one sample in a study of patients and donors after allogeneic stem cell transplantation. TCRdb re-derived calls from the RT-PCR reads in MiXCR, one entry per CDR3 protein. The sample lists about 410,000 distinct CDR3 sequences; 16% were seen once. The sample taken for sequencing was blood, either unsorted or a sorted T cell fraction (not recorded which). The receptors originated from a human donor who was either an allogeneic HSCT recipient or a stem cell or donor lymphocyte infusion donor (not recorded which). It is not recorded whose cells these are; they may come from a transplant donor.

In this sample, this clonotype turned up a few times. CDR3 sequence: CASSGNSVEAFF. The CDR3 coding sequence is TGTGCCAGCAGTGGAAACAGCGTTGAAGCTTTCTTT. The chain has TRBV12-3 or TRBV12-4 and TRBJ1-1; D is unresolved. CDR3 length: 12 residues. Trimming shortened V by 5 bases and J by 7 bases, and 11 bases separated the two germline ends.

This clonotype was observed many times. V gene TRBV18 combines with J gene TRBJ1-1, with a possible D match to TRBD1 (5 bases). This CDR3 is built from 14 residues. Trimming stripped 3 bases from V and 0 bases from J, with 8 bases between. Germline CDR1 reads KGHSH; CDR2 reads LQKENI. The CDR3 spells CASSPETVNTEAFF. The CDR3 bases are TGTGCCAGCTCACCGGAGACAGTGAACACTGAAGCTTTCTTT.

The chain couples TRBV7-2 to TRBJ2-7; D remains unclear. V shed 1 base and J shed 2 bases, with 12 bases lying between them. The germline V gene encodes CDR1 SGHTA and CDR2 FQGNSA. This CDR3 contains 15 residues. The CDR3 region is CASSLDFDGPYEQYF. In DNA, the CDR3 is TGTGCCAGCAGCTTAGACTTCGACGGTCCCTACGAGCAGTACTTC.

This clonotype was detected only a few times. The chain employs TRBV4-3 and TRBJ1-3; no definite D call. The CDR3 runs 14 residues. CDR1 is LGHNA and CDR2 is YSLEER in the germline V gene. Trimming removed 4 bases from V and 1 base from J, with 8 bases in between. The CDR3 region has the DNA TGCGCCAGCAGCCCCATGGGGTCTGGAAACACCATATATTTT. The encoded protein is CASSPMGSGNTIYF.